What follows are 26 T cell receptor beta chains derived from one specimen sequenced in a study of control samples from healthy donors and cancer patients. Assay: immunoSEQ multiplex PCR; the TCRdb copy retains only in-frame clones and omits some. The profile covers 20,000 to 25,000 clones, with roughly 80% appearing a single time and roughly 24% taken by the ten largest. The source material was PBMCs. The receptors derive from a man aged 55 to 70 with colorectal cancer.

V and J are TRBV11-2 and TRBJ2-3; 7 positions match TRBD2. Unmatched junction bases numbered 5, after V lost 0 bases and J lost 8 bases. The CDR3 has 14 amino acids. CDR1 and CDR2 from the germline V gene are SGHAT and FQNNGV. CDR3 in amino acids: CASSLDLAEVTQYF. In DNA, the CDR3 is TGTGCCAGCAGCTTAGATCTAGCGGAAGTTACGCAGTATTTT.

CDR3 in DNA: TGTGCTAGTGGCATCTACAGGGGGGCGAATAGAGGAAACACCATATATTTT. Protein sequence: CASGIYRGANRGNTIYF. The V and J genes are TRBV12-5 and TRBJ1-3; 8 nucleotides align to TRBD1. V was pared by 6 bases and J by 4 bases, with 14 bases of the junction left unmatched. The CDR3 is 17 amino acids. Per the germline V gene, CDR1 is LGHNT and CDR2 is FRNRAP.

The chain recombines TRBV5-1 with TRBJ2-3; 7 bases line up with TRBD2. Germline V lookup: CDR1 SGHRS, CDR2 YFSETQ. With V trimmed by 5 bases and J by 2 bases, 8 bases remained unmatched. CDR3 size: 15 residues. CDR3 nucleotide sequence: TGCGCCAGCAGAGCGGGGACCTTCAACACAGATACGCAGTATTTT. Encoded protein: CASRAGTFNTDTQYF.

The chain joins TRBV14 to TRBJ2-5; tentative D call: TRBD1 (5 bases). Germline V CDR1 and CDR2: SGHDN, FVKESK. Trimming removed 3 bases from V and 2 bases from J, with 13 bases in between. This CDR3 has 15 residues. DNA for the CDR3: TGTGCCAGCAGCCAGGTCTGGCGGACACAAGAGACCCAGTACTTC. Its protein product is CASSQVWRTQETQYF.

This clone was picked up a small number of times. The J gene is TRBJ1-4, the V gene TRBV19, with a tentative D call TRBD1 (6 bases). The germline V gene encodes CDR1 LNHDA and CDR2 SQIVND (reference sequence). This CDR3 has 14 amino acids. V gave up 7 bases and J gave up 0 bases, with 9 bases separating them. This CDR3 is CASMGGATNEKLFF. In nucleotides, the CDR3 is TGTGCCAGTATGGGGGGCGCAACTAATGAAAAACTGTTTTTT.

This clone was found once. The chain uses TRBV4-2 and TRBJ2-1; 8 nucleotides match TRBD2. Trimming took 2 bases from V and 3 from J; bases not matched to a gene: 9. Per germline, CDR1 LGHNA and CDR2 YNFKEQ. This CDR3 spans 17 amino acids. DNA for the CDR3: TGTGCCAGCAGCCAAAGGGGCGGGGGGACCCTCTACAATGAGCAGTTCTTC. As protein: CASSQRGGGTLYNEQFF.

This chain uses TRBV30 with TRBJ2-1, with a possible D match to TRBD1 (5 bases). The V end lost 0 bases, the J end lost 7 bases, and 13 bases lay between the germline ends. Germline CDR1 and CDR2: GTSNPN and SVGIG (reference sequence). The CDR3 length is 14 residues. CDR3 in DNA: TGTGCCTGGAGTGTACAGTCAGGGCGGAATGAGCAGTTCTTC. It codes for CAWSVQSGRNEQFF.

CDR3 DNA: TGTGCCAGCTCAGGGCAGGAGGGTCGGAGCACAGATACGCAGTATTTT. Translation gives CASSGQEGRSTDTQYF. The chain joins TRBV18 to TRBJ2-3; possibly TRBD2 for D (6 bases). V was trimmed by 5 bases and J by 0 bases, leaving 15 bases between them. This CDR3 region has 16 residues. Germline V gene data show CDR1 as KGHSH and CDR2 as LQKENI.

The V gene is TRBV29-1, the J gene TRBJ1-1, with a tentative D call TRBD1 (5 bases). The CDR3 loop spans 13 amino acids. V was pared by 5 bases and J by 4 bases, with 14 bases between. From germline, CDR1 is SQVTM and CDR2 ANQGSEA. The CDR3 sequence: CSVLRGQGTEAFF. CDR3 DNA: TGCAGCGTTCTTCGGGGCCAGGGCACTGAAGCTTTCTTT.

The CDR3 here is CASRSKGSGVPEAFF. As DNA, the CDR3 is TGTGCCAGCAGATCGAAAGGCTCAGGAGTACCTGAAGCTTTCTTT. This chain joins TRBV25-1 and TRBJ1-1; D unclear. V lost 6 bases and J 6 bases, leaving 20 bases between the germline ends. Germline assignment: CDR1 MGHDK and CDR2 SYGVNS. There are 15 residues in the CDR3. The whole variable domain, remainder taken from reference TRBV25-1 and TRBJ1-1, is EADIYQTPRYLVIGTGKKITLECSQTMGHDKMYWYQQDPGMELHLIHYSYGVNSTEKGDLSSESTVSRIRTEHFPLTLESARPSHTSQYLCASRSKGSGVPEAFFGQGTRLTVV.

The rearrangement links TRBV5-1 to TRBJ2-3; no definite D call. The CDR3 totals 13 residues. V was cut by 4 bases and J by 4 bases, with 10 bases left in between. The germline V gene has CDR1 SGHRS and CDR2 YFSETQ. Written as DNA, the CDR3 is TGCGCCAGCAGCCCGATAGGGTCAGATACGCAGTATTTT. Residues: CASSPIGSDTQYF. Using reference TRBV5-1 and TRBJ2-3 for the parts outside the CDR3, the full variable domain is KAGVTQTPRYLIKTRGQQVTLSCSPISGHRSVSWYQQTPGQGLQFLFEYFSETQRNKGNFPGRFSGRQFSNSRSEMNVSTLELGDSALYLCASSPIGSDTQYFGPGTRLTVL.

The V call is TRBV3-1 (or the pseudogene TRBV3-2), the J call TRBJ2-2; D not certain. This CDR3 comprises 13 residues. Germline loops: CDR1 LGHDT, CDR2 YNNKEL (reference sequence). V lost 2 bases and J lost 5, with 6 bases in between. The CDR3 DNA sequence: TGTGCCAGCAGCCAAAAAACAACCGGGGAGCTGTTTTTT. Translation: CASSQKTTGELFF.

V is TRBV5-4 and J is TRBJ1-3, with TRBD1 as a possible D gene (6 bases). V shed 3 bases and J shed 0 bases, with 10 bases lying between them. From germline, CDR1 is SGHNT and CDR2 YYREEE (reference sequence). The CDR3 length is 15 residues. The CDR3 is CASSSRGYSGNTIYF. The DNA of the CDR3 is TGTGCCAGCAGCTCGAGGGGGTACTCTGGAAACACCATATATTTT. Together with reference TRBV5-4 and TRBJ1-3, the CDR3 gives the full variable domain: ETGVTQSPTHLIKTRGQQVTLRCSSQSGHNTVSWYQQALGQGPQFIFQYYREEENGRGNFPPRFSGLQFPNYSSELNVNALELDDSALYLCASSSRGYSGNTIYFGEGSWLTVV.

In nucleotides, the CDR3 is TGTGCCACCAGTGATTGGGCGGACAAGTTAGGCGGGAACACTGAAGCTTTCTTT. Protein product: CATSDWADKLGGNTEAFF. The genes are TRBV24-1 and TRBJ1-1, with a possible D match to TRBD1 (5 bases). The CDR3 covers 18 residues. The V end was cut by 2 bases, the J end by 1 base, with 19 bases between. Germline V lookup: CDR1 KGHDR, CDR2 SFDVKD.

This chain joins TRBV5-1 and TRBJ1-2; 8 bases map to TRBD1. This CDR3 has 15 amino acids. The germline gives CDR1 SGHRS, CDR2 YFSETQ. J was trimmed by 0 bases and V by 2 bases; bases with no gene match: 3. CDR3 coding DNA: TGCGCCAGCAGCTTCAGGACAGGGACTAACTATGGCTACACCTTC. It yields the protein CASSFRTGTNYGYTF. Variable domain in full (rest from reference TRBV5-1 and TRBJ1-2): KAGVTQTPRYLIKTRGQQVTLSCSPISGHRSVSWYQQTPGQGLQFLFEYFSETQRNKGNFPGRFSGRQFSNSRSEMNVSTLELGDSALYLCASSFRTGTNYGYTFGSGTRLTVV.

The chain has TRBV4-3 and TRBJ2-3; the D is unclear. This CDR3 is built from 16 residues. Germline loops: CDR1 LGHNA, CDR2 YSLEER. V was shortened by 0 bases and J by 6 bases, with 16 bases between the two germline ends. The CDR3 DNA follows: TGCGCCAGCAGCCAAGATGTAGGAATGGGATCGGATACGCAGTATTTT. Encoded protein: CASSQDVGMGSDTQYF.

This chain uses TRBV3-1 (or the pseudogene TRBV3-2) with TRBJ2-2; D possibly corresponds to TRBD2 (7 bases). Germline V gene data show CDR1 as LGHDT and CDR2 as YNNKEL (reference sequence). V gave up 4 bases and J gave up 5 bases, with 17 bases separating them. This CDR3 region has 16 residues. For the CDR3, the DNA is TGTGCCAGCAGCCGATTCGGGGGGCCCGGGACCGGGGAGCTGTTTTTT. It yields the protein CASSRFGGPGTGELFF.

V gene TRBV5-6 combines with J gene TRBJ1-1, with D unclear. The CDR3 consists of 13 residues. Germline V gene data show CDR1 as SGHDT and CDR2 as YYEEEE. The V end lost 0 bases, the J end lost 8 bases, and 11 bases lay between the germline ends. The DNA of the CDR3 is TGTGCCAGCAGCTTGGTGGGAAGGGAAGAAGCTTTCTTT. This translates into CASSLVGREEAFF.

J is TRBJ1-2 and V is TRBV10-3; D gene uncertain. Germline V lookup: CDR1 ENHRY, CDR2 SYGVKD. Trimming removed 7 bases from V and 1 base from J, with 7 bases in between. The CDR3 is made up of 12 amino acids. The CDR3 coding sequence is TGTGCCATCACCGACGGTAACTATGGCTACACCTTC. Its protein is CAITDGNYGYTF.

The table lists this clone with a count of one. This chain links TRBV28 with TRBJ2-4, with D possibly matching TRBD2 (5 bases). V shed 8 bases and J shed 4 bases, with 12 bases lying between them. The CDR3 sequence is 13 residues long. Germline CDR1 MDHEN, CDR2 SYDVKM. The CDR3 sequence: CASVGEGKNIQYF. The CDR3 nucleotides are TGTGCCAGCGTCGGGGAAGGTAAAAACATTCAGTACTTC.

The V gene is TRBV6-6, the J gene TRBJ2-3, with a weak D call TRBD1 (7 bases). With 0 bases removed from V and 4 bases from J, the gap between germline ends came to 11 bases. Germline V gene sequence: CDR1 MNHNY, CDR2 SVGAGI (reference sequence). The CDR3 has 15 amino acids. CDR3 nucleotide sequence: TGTGCCAGCAGTTACTCGTCAGGGGGGTCAGATACGCAGTATTTT. Its translation is CASSYSSGGSDTQYF.

The chain links TRBV3-1 (or the pseudogene TRBV3-2) to TRBJ1-2; 11 bases map to TRBD1. Germline V gene data show CDR1 as LGHDT and CDR2 as YNNKEL (reference sequence). V shed 7 bases and J 2 bases; nucleotides not matched to a gene: 3. The CDR3 covers 14 residues. CDR3 residues: CASTRTGGNYGYTF. The CDR3 DNA follows: TGTGCCAGCACCCGGACAGGGGGCAACTATGGCTACACCTTC.

This sequence joins TRBV10-3 and TRBJ1-1; D perhaps matches TRBD1 (5 bases). V was trimmed by 10 bases and J by 1 base, leaving 13 bases between them. The length of the CDR3 is 13 residues. Germline V gives CDR1 ENHRY, CDR2 SYGVKD. In nucleotides, the CDR3 is TGTGCCACCTCGAAGACAGAGAACACTGAAGCTTTCTTT. Translating gives CATSKTENTEAFF.

This chain uses TRBV18 with TRBJ1-1; tentatively, D is TRBD1 (6 bases). Between the trimmed V and J ends, which lost 3 bases and 7 bases, there was a span of 12 bases. From germline, CDR1 is KGHSH and CDR2 LQKENI. This CDR3 has 13 residues. The CDR3 is CASSPQGSGEAFF. The CDR3 region has the DNA TGTGCCAGCTCACCCCAGGGGTCGGGTGAAGCTTTCTTT. The full variable domain, in which reference TRBV18 and TRBJ1-1 provide the parts outside the CDR3, is NAGVMQNPRHLVRRRGQEARLRCSPMKGHSHVYWYRQLPEEGLKFMVYLQKENIIDESGMPKERFSAEFPKEGPSILRIQQVVRGDSAAYFCASSPQGSGEAFFGQGTRLTVV.

The chain joins TRBV7-2 to TRBJ1-2, with a tentative D call TRBD1 (5 bases). The CDR3 length is 16 residues. Germline loops: CDR1 SGHTA, CDR2 FQGNSA. Trimming left V 1 base short and J 4 bases short, with 16 bases between. The CDR3 sequence is CASSLEGSYLVYGYTF. CDR3 in DNA: TGTGCCAGCAGCTTAGAGGGGAGCTACTTGGTCTATGGCTACACCTTC.

This chain joins TRBV2 and TRBJ1-1, with D hard to call. The CDR3 runs to 12 residues. V lost 7 bases and J 0 bases, leaving 6 bases between the germline ends. From germline, CDR1 is SNHLY and CDR2 FYNNEI. CDR3 sequence reads: CASNVMNTEAFF. CDR3 in DNA: TGTGCCAGCAACGTGATGAACACTGAAGCTTTCTTT.